A single sample is the source of the 24 T cell receptor beta chains below, sequenced in a study of blood T cells in healthy people across ages (dated by TCRdb to about 2015). Preparation of the library involved 5' RACE. This sample was sequenced with an Illumina HiSeq 2500. The second PCR ran for roughly 7 to 11 cycles and used a J-beta primer mix along with a sample-barcoded 5' primer. TCRdb ran its own pipeline on the public reads, namely fastp trimming at Q25 and MiXCR clone calling, and kept in-frame beta chains. Rows merge per CDR3 protein into single entries with the most common DNA and genes. The sample table lists some 1,000,000 distinct CDR3 sequences, roughly 24% of them with a count of one. The ten largest clones represent 0.65% to 0.75% of the sample. This sample also belongs to another study, concerning T cells of mothers and their children.

Sequencing was done on a sample of blood. Source of these receptors: a girl under 10 years old in good health.

This clonotype came up many times. In DNA form, the CDR3 reads TGCAGCGTTTTGGGGGAAAAACTGTTTTTT. Encoded protein: CSVLGEKLFF. The rearrangement joins TRBV29-1 to TRBJ1-4, with unresolved D. The germline V gene has CDR1 SQVTM and CDR2 ANQGSEA. Trimming removed 5 bases at V and 8 bases at J, with 6 bases between. The CDR3 loop spans 10 amino acids.

This rearrangement joins TRBV7-9 to TRBJ1-2; weak D call: TRBD1 (5 bases). The CDR3 loop spans 14 amino acids. Germline loops: CDR1 SEHNR, CDR2 FQNEAQ (reference sequence). The V end lost 7 bases, the J end lost 4 bases, and 16 bases lay between the germline ends. CDR3 sequence (DNA): TGTGCCAGCATGGGTACCAGGAGGGGCTATGGCTACACCTTC. Amino acid sequence: CASMGTRRGYGYTF. The variable domain in full, with the rest retrieved from reference TRBV7-9 and TRBJ1-2, is DTGVSQNPRHKITKRGQNVTFRCDPISEHNRLYWYRQTLGQGPEFLTYFQNEAQLEKSRLLSDRFSAERPKGSFSTLEIQRTEQGDSAMYLCASMGTRRGYGYTFGSGTRLTVV.

The V gene is TRBV3-1, the J gene TRBJ2-5; D perhaps matches TRBD2 (5 bases). The CDR3 has 15 amino acids. Between the trimmed V and J ends, which lost 4 bases and 9 bases, there was a span of 21 bases. Germline values: CDR1 LGHDT, CDR2 YNNKEL (reference sequence). The CDR3 reads CASSLVAAEFKAQYF. In DNA, the CDR3 is TGTGCCAGCAGCCTAGTGGCAGCGGAGTTCAAGGCCCAGTACTTC.

This clonotype was seen only once. V gene TRBV19 combines with J gene TRBJ2-3; weak D call: TRBD2 (6 bases). The CDR3 is made up of 15 amino acids. Trimming cost V 5 bases and J 4 bases, with 16 bases left between them. Germline lookup yields CDR1 LNHDA and CDR2 SQIVND (reference sequence). Here the CDR3 reads CASSHPAEGSDTQYF. The DNA of the CDR3 is TGTGCCAGTAGTCACCCAGCGGAGGGGTCAGATACGCAGTATTTT.

This clonotype was counted between two and nine times. This sequence joins TRBV4-2 and TRBJ2-7; no firm D call. Deletions cut 0 bases from V and 7 bases from J, with 19 bases between. The CDR3 spans 16 residues. Germline loops: CDR1 LGHNA, CDR2 YNFKEQ. CDR3 protein: CASSQDTLYTWEEQYF. Here the CDR3 DNA reads TGTGCCAGCAGCCAAGACACCCTCTATACTTGGGAAGAGCAGTACTTC.

This chain uses TRBV29-1 with TRBJ2-1; D unresolved. The CDR3 covers 12 residues. Germline CDR1 reads SQVTM; CDR2 reads ANQGSEA. The ends were cut back, 0 bases at V and 6 bases at J, with 6 bases in the middle. The CDR3 is CSVEEWGNEQFF. Here the CDR3 DNA reads TGCAGCGTTGAAGAATGGGGCAATGAGCAGTTCTTC.

This clonotype is a singleton in its sample. The rearrangement uses TRBV28 and TRBJ2-1, with TRBD1 identical over 9 bases. CDR1 and CDR2 (germline): MDHEN, SYDVKM. The CDR3 is made up of 14 amino acids. Trimming took 5 bases from V and 7 from J; bases not matched to a gene: 6. The DNA of the CDR3 is TGTGCCAGCAGTCCCCCGGGACAGGGAAATGAGCAGTTCTTC. This sequence encodes CASSPPGQGNEQFF.

The J gene is TRBJ2-1, the V gene TRBV3-1; D remains unclear. This CDR3 comprises 16 residues. Trimming took 1 base from V and 8 from J, leaving 18 bases between them. Per the germline V gene, CDR1 is LGHDT and CDR2 is YNNKEL (reference sequence). The CDR3 loop is CASSQVLVSPAHEQFF. CDR3 coding DNA: TGTGCCAGCAGCCAAGTCTTGGTCAGTCCGGCACATGAGCAGTTCTTC.

The V gene is TRBV5-1, the J gene TRBJ2-3; D not certain. This CDR3 contains 13 residues. The V end was cut by 0 bases, the J end by 4 bases, with 6 bases between. Germline V lookup: CDR1 SGHRS, CDR2 YFSETQ. CDR3 region: CASSLVVSDTQYF. The CDR3 nucleotides read TGCGCCAGCAGCTTGGTAGTGTCAGATACGCAGTATTTT.

The chain uses TRBV20-1 and TRBJ2-1, with D perhaps TRBD2 (6 bases). Trimming stripped 1 base from V and 4 bases from J, with 17 bases between. This CDR3 has 16 residues. Per germline, CDR1 DFQATT and CDR2 SNEGSKA (reference sequence). CDR3: CSARGGERVLYNEQFF. DNA for the CDR3: TGCAGTGCTAGAGGTGGGGAGCGGGTGCTTTACAATGAGCAGTTCTTC.

This chain joins TRBV4-1 and TRBJ2-5; D gene unclear. Germline CDR1 reads MGHRA; CDR2 reads YSYEKL. The CDR3 totals 16 residues. V lost 4 bases and J 3 bases, leaving 18 bases between the germline ends. This CDR3 reads CASSRDGMMTEETQYF. The CDR3 bases are TGCGCCAGCAGCCGAGATGGGATGATGACGGAAGAGACCCAGTACTTC.

V and J are TRBV28 and TRBJ2-2, with D perhaps TRBD2 (6 bases). Germline CDR1 reads MDHEN; CDR2 reads SYDVKM. The V and J ends lost 6 bases and 7 bases respectively, with 12 bases between them. The CDR3 has 13 residues. CDR3 amino acids: CASRTQRVGELFF. The CDR3 DNA follows: TGTGCCAGCAGAACCCAGCGGGTCGGGGAGCTGTTTTTT.

The CDR3 reads CASSHFTDTQYF. The CDR3 DNA follows: TGTGCCAGCAGTCACTTTACAGATACGCAGTATTTT. V and J are TRBV12-3 or TRBV12-4 and TRBJ2-3; D is unresolved. This CDR3 is 12 amino acids long. V was cut by 5 bases and J by 3 bases, with 6 bases left in between.

The chain uses TRBV27 and TRBJ1-2, with D unresolved. Germline CDR1 and CDR2: MNHEY and SMNVEV (reference sequence). This CDR3 has 16 amino acids. V lost 0 bases and J 1 base, leaving 12 bases between the germline ends. In DNA form, the CDR3 reads TGTGCCAGCAGTTTATCGATTGGCTCAGTTAACTATGGCTACACCTTC. Its protein is CASSLSIGSVNYGYTF.

In this sample, this clonotype turned up a few times. V usage is TRBV7-2 and J usage is TRBJ1-4; the D gene is possibly TRBD1 (5 bases). The CDR3 has 14 residues. CDR1 and CDR2 (germline): SGHTA, FQGNSA. The ends were cut back, 1 base at V and 8 bases at J, with 11 bases in the middle. This chain's CDR3 is CASSLEPGDEKLFF. The CDR3 DNA is TGTGCCAGCAGCTTAGAGCCGGGGGACGAAAAACTGTTTTTT. The variable domain in full, with the rest retrieved from reference TRBV7-2 and TRBJ1-4, is GAGVSQSPSNKVTEKGKDVELRCDPISGHTALYWYRQSLGQGLEFLIYFQGNSAPDKSGLPSDRFSAERTGGSVSTLTIQRTQQEDSAVYLCASSLEPGDEKLFFGSGTQLSVL.

This clonotype was detected only once. The chain couples TRBV12-3 or TRBV12-4 to TRBJ2-3, with D possibly TRBD2 on 5 matching bases. Trimming removed 2 bases at V and 4 bases at J, with 10 bases between. This CDR3 has 14 amino acids. The CDR3 coding sequence is TGTGCCAGCAGTTTAACACAAGCGGCAGATACGCAGTATTTT. Translated, it gives CASSLTQAADTQYF.

This chain joins TRBV11-1 and TRBJ1-5; D might be TRBD1 (5 bases). Germline V gene data show CDR1 as SGHAT and CDR2 as FQDESV (reference sequence). The CDR3 has 13 amino acids. Trimming took 8 bases from V and 6 from J, leaving 14 bases between them. The CDR3, as DNA: TGTGCCAGCTCGACAGAGCTGGGTCAGCCCCAGCATTTT. Its protein product is CASSTELGQPQHF. Full variable domain (missing parts from reference TRBV11-1 and TRBJ1-5): EAEVAQSPRYKITEKSQAVAFWCDPISGHATLYWYRQILGQGPELLVQFQDESVVDDSQLPKDRFSAERLKGVDSTLKIQPAELGDSAMYLCASSTELGQPQHFGDGTRLSIL.

This clonotype came up a few times. The chain links TRBV20-1 to TRBJ2-1; 8 nucleotides match TRBD2. V trimming: 2 bases; J trimming: 0 bases; junction bases outside the gene matches: 3. CDR1 is DFQATT and CDR2 is SNEGSKA in the germline V gene (reference sequence). The CDR3 has 15 amino acids. The CDR3: CSARIAGTSYNEQFF. The DNA for the CDR3 is TGCAGTGCTAGAATAGCGGGAACCTCCTACAATGAGCAGTTCTTC.

This sequence joins TRBV5-1 and TRBJ1-2, with 8 bases aligning to TRBD1. The CDR3 sequence is 15 residues long. Looked up from germline, CDR1 is SGHRS and CDR2 is YFSETQ. V lost 4 bases to trimming and J lost 8 bases; unmatched junction nucleotides: 13. CDR3 DNA: TGCGCCAGCAGCATCTGTGACAGGGGCCCAGGAGGCTACACCTTC. Amino acid sequence: CASSICDRGPGGYTF.

V gene TRBV7-9 combines with J gene TRBJ2-7; TRBD1 matches 9 bases. Trimming removed 6 bases from V and 2 bases from J; junction bases left unmatched: 5. The CDR3 loop spans 14 amino acids. Germline CDR1 reads SEHNR; CDR2 reads FQNEAQ (reference sequence). CDR3 in amino acids: CASRPGTGPYEQYF. Here the CDR3 DNA reads TGTGCCAGCAGACCCGGGACAGGGCCCTACGAGCAGTACTTC.

V usage is TRBV29-1 and J usage is TRBJ2-3; TRBD2 matches at 8 bases. V shed 4 bases, J shed 0 bases, and the junction held 6 bases outside the gene matches. The CDR3 runs 15 residues. Germline-derived CDR1 and CDR2 are SQVTM and ANQGSEA. Here the CDR3 reads CSVVSGRASTDTQYF. The CDR3, as DNA: TGCAGCGTTGTAAGCGGGAGAGCTAGCACAGATACGCAGTATTTT.

This clonotype was detected a few times. The genes are TRBV7-2 and TRBJ2-3; D perhaps matches TRBD1 (5 bases). The CDR3 spans 14 residues. With 4 bases removed from V and 3 bases from J, the gap between germline ends came to 11 bases. Germline CDR1 SGHTA, CDR2 FQGNSA. CDR3 amino acids: CTSSSSQGTDTQYF. The DNA of the CDR3 is TGTACCAGCAGCTCCAGCCAGGGAACAGATACGCAGTATTTT.

This rearrangement joins TRBV20-1 to TRBJ2-5; D call uncertain. There are 15 residues in the CDR3. Germline values: CDR1 DFQATT, CDR2 SNEGSKA (reference sequence). Trimming took off 2 bases at V and 4 bases at J, with 17 bases between the two ends. The CDR3 coding sequence is TGCAGTGCTAGAAAGACCCGGGCGTCTCTAGAGACCCAGTACTTC. This codes for CSARKTRASLETQYF.

This clonotype occurred many times. The chain joins TRBV9 to TRBJ2-5; D is undetermined. Germline CDR1 and CDR2: SGDLS and YYNGEE. This CDR3 region has 14 residues. Trimming pared 0 bases from V and 1 base from J, leaving 7 bases between. The CDR3 nucleotides are TGTGCCAGCAGCGTAGGGCCTAGCCAAGAGACCCAGTACTTC. This translates into CASSVGPSQETQYF. Variable domain in full (rest from reference TRBV9 and TRBJ2-5): DSGVTQTPKHLITATGQRVTLRCSPRSGDLSVYWYQQSLDQGLQFLIQYYNGEERAKGNILERFSAQQFPDLHSELNLSSLELGDSALYFCASSVGPSQETQYFGPGTRLLVL.